The 5 T cell receptor beta chains below come from one sample, sequenced in a study of blood T cells in healthy people across ages. With a J-beta primer mix and a sample-barcoded 5' primer, a second PCR ran roughly 6 to 12 cycles. TCRdb reprocessed the 5' RACE reads with MiXCR, giving one entry per CDR3 protein. The sample contains hundreds of thousands of distinct CDR3 sequences, under 30% of which appear only once. The sequencing sample was made of blood. These receptors were taken from an elderly woman in good health.

Ten or more counts support this clonotype. The gene calls are TRBV5-1 and TRBJ2-5; D perhaps matches TRBD2 (5 bases). Trimming removed 0 bases from V and 4 bases from J, with 7 bases in between. The CDR3 spans 13 residues. Germline assignment: CDR1 SGHRS and CDR2 YFSETQ. The CDR3 region is CASSLGLRETQYF. CDR3 coding DNA: TGCGCCAGCAGCTTGGGACTAAGAGAGACCCAGTACTTC.

The rearrangement joins TRBV29-1 to TRBJ1-4, with D possibly matching TRBD1 (5 bases). V dropped 4 bases and J dropped 3 bases, with 18 bases sitting between them. The germline V gene encodes CDR1 SQVTM and CDR2 ANQGSEA. The CDR3 length is 16 residues. CDR3 DNA sequence: TGCAGCGTTGCCCCCAATGGCAGGGCCGCTAATGAAAAACTGTTTTTT. Translating it yields CSVAPNGRAANEKLFF.

Many counts were recorded for this clonotype. The chain joins TRBV5-1 to TRBJ1-6; D not certain. The CDR3 covers 14 residues. Germline CDR1 reads SGHRS; CDR2 reads YFSETQ. Trimming took 3 bases from V and 11 from J, leaving 15 bases between them. CDR3 nucleotides: TGCGCCAGCAGCTCCTCCGGGGAGGTGCCACCCCTCCACTTT. Its protein product is CASSSSGEVPPLHF.

This clonotype was counted at least ten times. The rearrangement uses TRBV5-1 and TRBJ2-7; the D gene is possibly TRBD1 (6 bases). CDR3 length: 15 residues. Trimming took off 4 bases at V and 5 bases at J, with 19 bases between the two ends. The germline V gene encodes CDR1 SGHRS and CDR2 YFSETQ. CDR3 residues: CASSKEGHPEHEQYF. In nucleotides, the CDR3 is TGCGCCAGCAGCAAAGAGGGACACCCGGAGCACGAGCAGTACTTC. Using reference TRBV5-1 and TRBJ2-7 for the parts outside the CDR3, the full variable domain is KAGVTQTPRYLIKTRGQQVTLSCSPISGHRSVSWYQQTPGQGLQFLFEYFSETQRNKGNFPGRFSGRQFSNSRSEMNVSTLELGDSALYLCASSKEGHPEHEQYFGPGTRLTVT.

This clonotype was counted many times. This chain uses TRBV29-1 with TRBJ1-6; tentatively, D is TRBD1 (5 bases). Germline assignment: CDR1 SQVTM and CDR2 ANQGSEA. This CDR3 contains 15 residues. V lost 6 bases to trimming and J lost 0 bases, with 12 bases between them. The CDR3 loop reads CSVRQNSSYNSPLHF. In DNA form, the CDR3 reads TGCAGCGTCAGACAGAACAGCTCCTATAATTCACCCCTCCACTTT. Full variable domain (outside the CDR3, taken from reference TRBV29-1 and TRBJ1-6): SAVISQKPSRDICQRGTSLTIQCQVDSQVTMMFWYRQQPGQSLTLIATANQGSEATYESGFVIDKFPISRPNLTFSTLTVSNMSPEDSSIYLCSVRQNSSYNSPLHFGNGTRLTVT.